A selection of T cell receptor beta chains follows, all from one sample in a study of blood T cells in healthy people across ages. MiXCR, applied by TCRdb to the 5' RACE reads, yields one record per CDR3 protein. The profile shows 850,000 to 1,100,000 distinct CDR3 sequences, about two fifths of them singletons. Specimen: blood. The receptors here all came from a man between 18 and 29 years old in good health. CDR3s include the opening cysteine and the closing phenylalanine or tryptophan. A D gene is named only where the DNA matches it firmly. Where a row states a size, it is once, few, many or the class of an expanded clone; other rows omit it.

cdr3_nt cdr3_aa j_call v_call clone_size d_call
TGTGCCAGCAGCGTTGGGGGACTAGCGAATGTAGAGACCCAGTACTTC CASSVGGLANVETQYF TRBJ2-5 TRBV9 few TRBD2
TGTGCCAGCAGCGCCAGGGATCCCTCCGGGGAGCTGTTTTTT CASSARDPSGELFF TRBJ2-2 TRBV2 few -
TGTGCCAGTAGTATAGGGAGCGGGGGGACCTACAATGAGCAGTACTTC CASSIGSGGTYNEQYF TRBJ2-7 TRBV19 few TRBD2
TGTGCCATCAGAAGCCGGGGACAGGGGGCGAATGAGCAGTTCTTC CAIRSRGQGANEQFF TRBJ2-1 TRBV10-3 - TRBD1
TGCAGCGTTCCGGGACAGGACTCCTACGAGCAGTACTTC CSVPGQDSYEQYF TRBJ2-7 TRBV29-1 many TRBD1
TGCGCCAGCAGCCAAGGGTCAGGGCTAGGGGCCAACGTCCTGAGTTTC CASSQGSGLGANVLSF TRBJ2-6 TRBV4-1 - -
TGTGCCAGCAGGGCAAGGATGGGACTAGCGGGTTCCACAGATACGCAGTATTTT CASRARMGLAGSTDTQYF TRBJ2-3 TRBV6-1 - TRBD2
TGCGCCAGCAGCCAAGTCTGGGGGGTCGAAATACATGAGCAGTTCTTC CASSQVWGVEIHEQFF TRBJ2-1 TRBV4-3 few -
TGTGCCAGCACCGAGGGAGTGGGGAAACTAGCCAAAAACATTCAGTACTTC CASTEGVGKLAKNIQYF TRBJ2-4 TRBV6-6 - -
TGTGCCAGCAGCTTAGGCGTCAGGAGGACAGATACGCAGTATTTT CASSLGVRRTDTQYF TRBJ2-3 TRBV7-2 - -
TGTGCCAGCAGTCACGGACGGAGACCCTATGGCTACACCTTC CASSHGRRPYGYTF TRBJ1-2 TRBV12-3/TRBV12-4 - -
TGTGCCAGCAGCGCCCGGAATAATGAAAAACTGTTTTTT CASSARNNEKLFF TRBJ1-4 TRBV7-2 few -
TGTGCCAGCAGTTTCCGGGGACAGGATAGCAATCAGCCCCAGCATTTT CASSFRGQDSNQPQHF TRBJ1-5 TRBV12-3/TRBV12-4 - TRBD1
TGTGCCAGCCGTCGAGAACGGCCTTCTTCAGATACGCAGTATTTT CASRRERPSSDTQYF TRBJ2-3 TRBV6-2/TRBV6-3 few -
TGTGCCAGCAGCTTAGCTGGTGGGCGCTCCTACAATGAGCAGTACTTC CASSLAGGRSYNEQYF TRBJ2-7 TRBV7-9 - -
TGCAGTGCTACCCGGGGGAGTGGGAACTATGGCTACACCTTC CSATRGSGNYGYTF TRBJ1-2 TRBV20-1 - -
TGTGCCAGCGGCCCCGGTTATACGCAGTATTTT CASGPGYTQYF TRBJ2-3 TRBV14 once -
TGTGCCAGCAGTCGAAATACCTGGCAAGATAATGAAAAACTGTTTTTT CASSRNTWQDNEKLFF TRBJ1-4 TRBV6-5 - -
TGCGCCAGCAGCTTGGGCGGGACGTTCACAGATACGCAGTATTTT CASSLGGTFTDTQYF TRBJ2-3 TRBV11-2 many -
TGTGCCAGCAGCCAAGCCGCCCAGGATACGCAGTATTTT CASSQAAQDTQYF TRBJ2-3 TRBV14 - -
TGTGCCACCAGTGACCGAAGCGGTACTCAGCAGTTCTTC CATSDRSGTQQFF TRBJ2-1 TRBV24-1 few -
TGCAGTGCTAGAGACCTAGCGGGGGGCCCATACTCCTACAATGAGCAGTTCTTC CSARDLAGGPYSYNEQFF TRBJ2-1 TRBV20-1 - TRBD2
TGCGGACCACTGTCTGGGGGCGGAGATACGCAGTATTTT CGPLSGGGDTQYF TRBJ2-3 TRBV20-1 few -
TGTGCCAGCAGCCGACTAACTAGCCTCTCCTACAATGAGCAGTTCTTC CASSRLTSLSYNEQFF TRBJ2-1 TRBV14 - -
TGCGCCAGCAGCGCGGACAGGGTAGAGTCGGATGAAGCTTTCTTT CASSADRVESDEAFF TRBJ1-1 TRBV5-1 - TRBD1
TGTGCCAGCATTCCCTTTCAAAACACTGAAGCTTTCTTT CASIPFQNTEAFF TRBJ1-1 TRBV28 - -
TGCGCCAGCAGCCTTCGGACAGGGCACACTGAAGCTTTCTTT CASSLRTGHTEAFF TRBJ1-1 TRBV5-1 - TRBD1
TGTGCCAGCAGCATCCCGGGTCGCACAGATACGCAGTATTTT CASSIPGRTDTQYF TRBJ2-3 TRBV7-2 - -
TGTGCCAGCAAGATGACAGGGGCTAACTATGGCTACACCTTC CASKMTGANYGYTF TRBJ1-2 TRBV25-1 few TRBD1
TGTGCCAGCAGCGGGACTACCTACACAGATACGCAGTATTTT CASSGTTYTDTQYF TRBJ2-3 TRBV6-2/TRBV6-3 - TRBD2
TGCGCCAGCAGCTTGGTGTTGGGGGAAGGATCGGATACGCAGTATTTT CASSLVLGEGSDTQYF TRBJ2-3 TRBV5-1 - -
TGTGCCAGCAGCTTACTAAGGGGGGGGCGGAATGAGCAGTTCTTC CASSLLRGGRNEQFF TRBJ2-1 TRBV7-3 - -
TGTGCCAGCAGGCCTGACAGGGATACTAACTATGGCTACACCTTC CASRPDRDTNYGYTF TRBJ1-2 TRBV7-8 - TRBD1
TGTGCCAGCAGTTTAAACAGAGCTAACTATGGCTACACCTTC CASSLNRANYGYTF TRBJ1-2 TRBV12-3/TRBV12-4 many -
TGTGCCAGCAGCTTAAGGGCCGGGGAGCTGTTTTTT CASSLRAGELFF TRBJ2-2 TRBV7-3 - -
TGCAGTGCCCCCGCCTCAGCAGGGGGCTACACCTTC CSAPASAGGYTF TRBJ1-2 TRBV20-1 few -
TGTGCCAGCAGCCTCGACAGGGGGATTAGCAATCAGCCCCAGCATTTT CASSLDRGISNQPQHF TRBJ1-5 TRBV6-6 few TRBD1
TGCGCCAGCAGCCCGTCCGGGCTCAATGAGCAGTTCTTC CASSPSGLNEQFF TRBJ2-1 TRBV5-1 - -
TGTGCCAGCAGTAACACGGGGGACACTGAAGCTTTCTTT CASSNTGDTEAFF TRBJ1-1 TRBV6-5 - -
TGTGCCATCAGTGTGGGACAGAGCAATCAGCCCCAGCATTTT CAISVGQSNQPQHF TRBJ1-5 TRBV10-3 few TRBD1
TGTGCCAGCAGTTACACCCCCGGGACAACGAACACTGAAGCTTTCTTT CASSYTPGTTNTEAFF TRBJ1-1 TRBV6-2/TRBV6-3 - -
TGTGCCAGCAGTTGGTTCTTGGCAGGAGGGGACACTGAAGCTTTCTTT CASSWFLAGGDTEAFF TRBJ1-1 TRBV6-2/TRBV6-3 - -
TGTGCCAGCAGCCCTTACAGGGAGCAAGATACGCAGTATTTT CASSPYREQDTQYF TRBJ2-3 TRBV6-5 - -
TGTGCCAGCAGCTTAGGTTTATGGGGGACAGATTCTGGGGCCAACGTCCTGACTTTC CASSLGLWGTDSGANVLTF TRBJ2-6 TRBV7-9 few TRBD1
TGCAGTGCTATCGGGGGACTAGCGAAAGATACGCAGTATTTT CSAIGGLAKDTQYF TRBJ2-3 TRBV20-1 - TRBD2
TGTGCCAGCTCACCACCGGCTTTCTATGGCCACACCTTC CASSPPAFYGHTF TRBJ1-2 TRBV18 - -
TGCAGTGCGCACTCCGCAGGAACCAACTATGGCTACACCTTC CSAHSAGTNYGYTF TRBJ1-2 TRBV20-1 - -
TGTGCCAGCAGTTCCAGGACAGTTTCTTACACTGAAGCTTTCTTT CASSSRTVSYTEAFF TRBJ1-1 TRBV6-2/TRBV6-3 - -
TGTGCCAGCAGTTCCGGACAGGGGGTCACCTTC CASSSGQGVTF TRBJ1-2 TRBV6-5 few TRBD1
TGTGCCATCAGTGGCTTTAGCGGGGGGGCCGGAGATACGCAGTATTTT CAISGFSGGAGDTQYF TRBJ2-3 TRBV10-3 - TRBD2